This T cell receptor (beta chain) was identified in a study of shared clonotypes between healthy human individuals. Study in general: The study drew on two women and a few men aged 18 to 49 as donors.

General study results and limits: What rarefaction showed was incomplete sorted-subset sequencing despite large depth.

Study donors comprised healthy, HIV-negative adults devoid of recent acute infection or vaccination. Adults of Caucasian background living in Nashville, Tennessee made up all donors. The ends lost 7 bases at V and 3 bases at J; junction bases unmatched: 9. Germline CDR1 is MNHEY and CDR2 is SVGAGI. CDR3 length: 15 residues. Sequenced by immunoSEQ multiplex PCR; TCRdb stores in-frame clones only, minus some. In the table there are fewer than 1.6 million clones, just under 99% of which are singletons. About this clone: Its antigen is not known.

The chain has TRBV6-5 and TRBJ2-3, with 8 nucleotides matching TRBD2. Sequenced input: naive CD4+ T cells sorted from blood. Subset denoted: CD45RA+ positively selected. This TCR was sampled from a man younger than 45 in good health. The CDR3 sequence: CASKVAGGWTDTQYF. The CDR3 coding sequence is TGTGCCAGCAAGGTGGCGGGAGGATGGACAGATACGCAGTATTTT.